A selection of T cell receptor beta chains follows, all from one sample in a study of blood T cells in healthy people across ages. TCRdb passed the 5' RACE reads through MiXCR, listing each CDR3 protein once. Of 850,000 to 1,300,000 distinct CDR3 sequences in the sample, 35% to 50% were seen once. Sequencing was performed on blood. The receptors originated from a woman aged 55-75 years in good health. Both conserved end residues are part of each CDR3. Fields, in order: CDR3 length, J gene, D gene, V gene, clone size, CDR3 protein, CDR3 DNA. The D gene is left open where the match is weak. Only part of the rows carry a size: once, few, many, or a class if the clone is expanded.

14 TRBJ2-1 - TRBV7-2 - CASSLLVHGNEQFF TGTGCCAGCAGCTTATTGGTGCATGGGAATGAGCAGTTCTTC
15 TRBJ1-1 - TRBV5-1 - CASCLDRFKNTEAFF TGCGCCAGCTGCTTAGACAGATTTAAAAACACTGAAGCTTTCTTT
16 TRBJ1-2 - TRBV7-2 - CASSPFPGARGYGYTF TGTGCCAGCAGCCCGTTTCCGGGGGCCCGGGGGTATGGCTACACCTTC
15 TRBJ2-4 TRBD2 TRBV20-1 - CSVTSGRTAKNIQYF TGCAGTGTCACTAGCGGGAGGACTGCCAAAAACATTCAGTACTTC
13 TRBJ2-3 - TRBV20-1 - CSASGTTTDTQYF TGCAGTGCTAGTGGGACCACCACAGATACGCAGTATTTT
14 TRBJ2-1 - TRBV5-1 many CASSPGGLVDEQFF TGCGCCAGCAGCCCAGGGGGGCTGGTTGATGAGCAGTTCTTC
15 TRBJ2-1 - TRBV2 - CASSESTARDNEQFF TGTGCCAGCAGTGAGAGTACGGCGAGGGACAATGAGCAGTTCTTC
14 TRBJ2-1 TRBD1 TRBV7-9 - CASSGKDRDNEQFF TGTGCCAGCAGCGGAAAGGACAGGGACAATGAGCAGTTCTTC
14 TRBJ2-1 - TRBV7-2 few CASSWGPGVAEQFF TGTGCCAGCAGCTGGGGTCCTGGGGTTGCTGAGCAGTTCTTC
13 TRBJ2-3 - TRBV12-3/TRBV12-4 - CATHEAFTDTQYF TGTGCCACCCACGAGGCGTTCACAGATACGCAGTATTTT
13 TRBJ1-6 - TRBV7-3 - CASSLTFNSPLHF TGTGCCAGCAGCTTAACGTTCAATTCACCCCTCCACTTT
15 TRBJ1-2 - TRBV13 - CASSPPPDGPYGYTF TGTGCCAGCAGCCCCCCTCCGGACGGCCCCTATGGCTACACCTTC
16 TRBJ1-5 - TRBV4-1 - CASGPDPARANQPQHF TGCGCCAGCGGCCCGGACCCCGCCAGGGCGAATCAGCCCCAGCATTTT
14 TRBJ2-3 - TRBV7-8 - CASSLSRAIDTQYF TGTGCCAGCAGCTTATCCAGGGCGATAGATACGCAGTATTTT
12 TRBJ2-1 - TRBV20-1 - CSAIGREETQFF TGCAGTGCTATAGGGAGAGAAGAGACCCAGTTCTTC
15 TRBJ2-3 - TRBV10-3 - CAISELVTSTDTQYF TGTGCCATCAGTGAGTTAGTGACCTCCACAGATACGCAGTATTTT
15 TRBJ1-3 - TRBV11-2 - CASSFLGGRGNTIYF TGTGCCAGCAGCTTCCTTGGCGGACGGGGAAACACCATATATTTT
14 TRBJ2-4 - TRBV11-3 few CASSKGPEGNIQYF TGTGCCAGCAGCAAGGGCCCTGAGGGGAACATTCAGTACTTC
14 TRBJ2-5 TRBD2 TRBV5-1 - CASSDTSGRGTQYF TGCGCCAGTAGCGATACTAGCGGGAGAGGGACCCAGTACTTC
16 TRBJ2-1 - TRBV4-2 - CASSHPSEWGYNEQFF TGTGCCAGCAGCCACCCCAGCGAGTGGGGCTACAATGAGCAGTTCTTC
15 TRBJ2-5 - TRBV28 few CASNSHARNEETQYF TGTGCCAGCAATTCTCATGCTCGAAATGAAGAGACCCAGTACTTC
12 TRBJ1-4 - TRBV29-1 few CSVGPTNEKLFF TGCAGCGTGGGGCCAACTAATGAAAAACTGTTTTTT
15 TRBJ2-5 TRBD2 TRBV3-1 - CASSQASGIQETQYF TGTGCCAGCAGCCAAGCCAGCGGGATCCAAGAGACCCAGTACTTC
16 TRBJ1-2 TRBD1 TRBV11-1 - CASSLFPGTDNYGYTF TGTGCCAGCAGCTTATTCCCCGGGACAGATAACTATGGCTACACCTTC
13 TRBJ1-2 - TRBV20-1 few CSATEQGVYGYTF TGCAGTGCCACAGAACAGGGAGTCTATGGCTACACCTTC
14 TRBJ2-7 - TRBV5-1 - CASSWRQISYEQYF TGCGCCAGCAGCTGGAGACAGATTTCCTACGAGCAGTACTTC
12 TRBJ2-3 TRBD2 TRBV6-5 - CATSGNTDTQYF TGTGCCACCAGCGGGAACACAGATACGCAGTATTTT
17 TRBJ2-1 - TRBV12-3/TRBV12-4 - CASTPAVEGSLNNEQFF TGTGCCAGCACCCCTGCCGTGGAGGGGTCTCTAAACAATGAGCAGTTCTTC
13 TRBJ2-7 - TRBV13 - CASSSGQSYVQYF TGTGCCAGCAGCTCGGGACAAAGCTACGTGCAGTACTTC
14 TRBJ1-6 - TRBV12-3/TRBV12-4 few CASRQPLNNSPLHF TGTGCCAGCAGGCAGCCCTTAAATAATTCACCCCTCCACTTT
15 TRBJ2-1 TRBD2 TRBV29-1 - CSVPGLQSSYNEQFF TGCAGCGTCCCGGGACTACAGAGCTCCTACAATGAGCAGTTCTTC
14 TRBJ1-2 - TRBV29-1 - CSARLWGSNYGYTF TGCAGCGCCCGGTTATGGGGTTCTAACTATGGCTACACCTTC
12 TRBJ2-1 - TRBV15 - CATSIRGDEQFF TGTGCCACCAGCATCAGGGGTGATGAGCAGTTCTTC
16 TRBJ2-1 TRBD2 TRBV3-1 - CASRRGGQQFYNEEFF TGTGCCAGCAGGCGGGGGGGTCAGCAGTTCTACAATGAGGAGTTCTTC
17 TRBJ2-1 TRBD2 TRBV24-1 - CATSDLPGLAGDGEQFF TGTGCCACCAGTGATCTTCCGGGACTAGCGGGAGACGGTGAGCAGTTCTTC
13 TRBJ2-5 - TRBV6-2/TRBV6-3 - CASSYSGRRTQYF TGTGCCAGCAGTTATAGTGGGAGGAGAACCCAGTACTTC
16 TRBJ1-6 - TRBV4-2 - CASSQEGGRGTSPLHF TGTGCCAGCAGCCAAGAGGGCGGCAGGGGAACATCACCCCTCCACTTT
15 TRBJ2-7 TRBD2 TRBV20-1 many CSARLPERGTYEQYF TGCAGTGCTAGACTTCCGGAGCGGGGGACCTACGAGCAGTACTTC
18 TRBJ2-1 TRBD2 TRBV6-2/TRBV6-3 - CASSSTGQLAGGKNEQFF TGTGCCAGCAGTTCTACAGGTCAACTAGCGGGAGGGAAGAATGAGCAGTTCTTC
13 TRBJ2-5 - TRBV11-1 few CASSGSFQETQYF TGTGCCAGCAGTGGCAGCTTCCAAGAGACCCAGTACTTC
15 TRBJ2-7 TRBD1 TRBV18 - CASSPPGQMVGEQYF TGTGCCAGCTCACCTCCGGGACAGATGGTAGGGGAGCAGTACTTC
13 TRBJ2-3 - TRBV10-3 few CATLTGTTDTQYF TGTGCCACTCTCACAGGGACCACAGATACGCAGTATTTT